This TCR beta chain was identified during a study of STAT3 mutations in large granular lymphocyte leukemia. At the level of the study: Over half of T-LGLL patients had one or more immunosuppressive regimens. General study results and limits: In T-cell large granular lymphocyte leukemia, about half of patients showed multiple immunodominant subclonotypes. Variable sampling intervals and differing treatment regimens complicated linking therapy response to TCR clonal burden changes. In several patients, dominant TCR clone burden exceeded STAT3 mutant burden. All newly emerging clones after therapy were STAT3 wild type.

Points on this clone: As yet, its antigen is unknown.

Trimming cost V 0 bases and J 7 bases, with 17 bases left between them. Germline V gene sequence: CDR1 SGDLS, CDR2 YYNGEE. CDR3 size: 17 residues. The data were produced by immunoSEQ multiplex PCR, yet TCRdb's version contains in-frame clones alone and is incomplete. The repertoire holds about 39,000 clones, around 80% seen once, with about 0.45% in the top ten. The V gene is TRBV9, the J gene TRBJ1-6; D is perhaps TRBD1 (6 bases). This TCR was recovered from a human donor with T large granular lymphocyte leukemia. Some clones in this sample may be carry-over from other donors' samples. Sequences were obtained from PBMCs. This chain's CDR3 is CASSVDGGRTLNSPLHF. CDR3 coding DNA: TGTGCCAGCAGCGTAGACGGGGGGCGAACTCTAAATTCACCCCTCCACTTT.